This is a list of T cell receptor beta chains from one sample in a study of CD8 T cells in Susac syndrome. A single record per CDR3 protein comes from TCRdb applying MiXCR to the immunoSEQ multiplex PCR reads. The data contain over 95,000 distinct CDR3 sequences, roughly 91% of them singletons. Sequenced sample: CD4+ T cells from PBMCs. The origin of the receptors is a human donor in good health. Both conserved end residues are part of each CDR3. A D gene is named only where the DNA matches it firmly.

D gene: -
V gene: TRBV19
J gene: TRBJ1-1
CDR3 protein: CASSKASGENTEAFF

D gene: TRBD1
V gene: TRBV18
J gene: TRBJ2-5
CDR3 protein: CASSPPSGQGETQYF

D gene: -
V gene: TRBV23-1
J gene: TRBJ2-5
CDR3 protein: CASKTGPNFRETQYF

D gene: -
V gene: TRBV23-1
J gene: TRBJ1-6
CDR3 protein: CASSHTGPPRNNSPLHF

D gene: -
V gene: TRBV5-1
J gene: TRBJ2-2
CDR3 protein: CASSPPPGTGELFF

D gene: TRBD1
V gene: TRBV5-1
J gene: TRBJ1-4
CDR3 protein: CASSLTGGEATNEKLFF

D gene: -
V gene: TRBV19
J gene: TRBJ2-5
CDR3 protein: CASSRGETQYF

D gene: -
V gene: TRBV10-3
J gene: TRBJ2-7
CDR3 protein: CAISEDLAFSYEQYF

D gene: -
V gene: TRBV12-3/TRBV12-4
J gene: TRBJ1-1
CDR3 protein: CASSLSTSNTEAFF

D gene: -
V gene: TRBV7-2
J gene: TRBJ2-2
CDR3 protein: CASSPQGITGELFF

D gene: TRBD2
V gene: TRBV29-1
J gene: TRBJ2-1
CDR3 protein: CSVAPGGDNNEQFF

D gene: TRBD2
V gene: TRBV29-1
J gene: TRBJ2-1
CDR3 protein: CSVAPKAGASSSYNEQFF

D gene: -
V gene: TRBV5-1
J gene: TRBJ1-6
CDR3 protein: CASSSGTKDSPLHF

D gene: TRBD1
V gene: TRBV29-1
J gene: TRBJ1-2
CDR3 protein: CSVDSRGLGGYTF

D gene: -
V gene: TRBV5-1
J gene: TRBJ2-6
CDR3 protein: CASSSGTGLSGANVLTF

D gene: -
V gene: TRBV3-1
J gene: TRBJ2-7
CDR3 protein: CASSRTAKYEQYF

D gene: TRBD1
V gene: TRBV20-1
J gene: TRBJ1-1
CDR3 protein: CSASYGQGGTEAFF

D gene: -
V gene: TRBV7-2
J gene: TRBJ1-5
CDR3 protein: CASSSGASQPQHF

D gene: -
V gene: TRBV29-1
J gene: TRBJ2-5
CDR3 protein: CSVTIPPGTQETQYF